This TCR beta chain was sequenced for a study of T-cell reconstitution after alpha-beta-depleted transplantation in children (dated by TCRdb to 2016 to 2018). Background for the entire study: T-cell immune reconstitution after TCRalphabeta/CD19-depleted allogeneic hematopoietic cell transplantation in children was quantitatively tracked in the study by means of TCR repertoire profiling.

The investigation overall reported the following: The frequencies of hyperexpanded clones fell over the following months, and after one year, T-cell counts and TCRbeta diversity were mostly attributed to newly produced T cells. About two months after transplant, the apparently early recovery of alphabetaT-cell counts reportedly depended on just several hundred clones that had expanded rapidly and came from non-depleted graft cells. The high TCRbeta diversity at day 60 in some patients was ascribed to recipient T cells and intrathymic progenitors that had survived conditioning.

Regarding this clonotype: The antigen it binds to is not known. There are no base qualities to consult, and no much larger clone falls within one base.

Library construction relied on PCR. For sequencing, an Illumina HiSeq 2500 was employed. Molecular barcoding was employed in the preparation of TCR libraries, with unique molecular identifiers being used to normalize TCRbeta repertoire quantification. TCRdb reran the public reads through fastp at Q25 and MiXCR, keeping productive beta chains. Rows are unified per CDR3 protein, each entry keeping the most common DNA and genes. Within this sample are 500,000 to 750,000 distinct CDR3 sequences, with 25% to 30% of them counted one time only. The leading ten clones occupy 30% to 45% of the sample. The label giving this sample's treatment or condition can be read as: allogeneic hematopoietic cell transplantation with graft depleted of TCRalphabeta T cells and CD19 B cells. The transplant recipients were children given TCRalphabeta/CD19-depleted allogeneic hematopoietic cell grafts. A distance of 6 bases separates the germline ends of V and J, which lose 8 bases and 4 bases respectively. The germline V gene (reference sequence) gives CDR1 as MNHEY and CDR2 as SMNVEV. The CDR3 sequence holds 11 residues, the cysteine and phenylalanine included. Only the CDR3 portion is preserved as DNA: 33 bases, with reading frame beginning at the first base.

The rearrangement combines TRBV27 with TRBJ2-1; the D gene is possibly TRBD2, with 5 bases matching. The TCR was taken from a boy in the first two years of life with Wiskott-Aldrich syndrome, due to receive a stem cell transplant. The sequences come from PBMCs, collected before TCRalphabeta/CD19-depleted stem cell transplant. The CDR3: CASGGYNEQFF. The nucleotides read TGTGCCAGCGGCGGGTACAATGAGCAGTTCTTC.